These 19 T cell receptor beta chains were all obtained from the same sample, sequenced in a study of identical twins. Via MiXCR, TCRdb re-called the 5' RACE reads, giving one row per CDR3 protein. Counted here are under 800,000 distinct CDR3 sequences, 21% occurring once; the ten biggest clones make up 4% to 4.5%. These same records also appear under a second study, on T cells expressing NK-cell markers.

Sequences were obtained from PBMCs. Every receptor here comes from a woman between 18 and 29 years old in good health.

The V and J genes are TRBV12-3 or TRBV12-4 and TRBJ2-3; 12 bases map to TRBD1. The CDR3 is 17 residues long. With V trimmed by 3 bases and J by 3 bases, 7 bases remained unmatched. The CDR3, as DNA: TGTGCCAGCAGTTTCGCTTGGGACAGGGGGCAAACAGATACGCAGTATTTT. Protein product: CASSFAWDRGQTDTQYF.

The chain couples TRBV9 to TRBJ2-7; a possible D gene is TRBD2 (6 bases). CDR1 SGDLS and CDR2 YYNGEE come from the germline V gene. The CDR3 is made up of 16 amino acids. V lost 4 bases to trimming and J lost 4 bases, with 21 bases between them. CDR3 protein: CASSLRTGGAPYEQYF. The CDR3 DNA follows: TGTGCCAGCAGCCTTCGGACTGGAGGGGCCCCGTACGAGCAGTACTTC.

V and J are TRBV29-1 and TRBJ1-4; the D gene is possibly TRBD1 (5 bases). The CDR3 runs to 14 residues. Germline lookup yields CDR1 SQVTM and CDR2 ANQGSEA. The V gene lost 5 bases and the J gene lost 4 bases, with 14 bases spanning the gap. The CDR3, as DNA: TGCAGCGTTCTGATTCAGGGTATTAATGAAAAACTGTTTTTT. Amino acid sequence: CSVLIQGINEKLFF.

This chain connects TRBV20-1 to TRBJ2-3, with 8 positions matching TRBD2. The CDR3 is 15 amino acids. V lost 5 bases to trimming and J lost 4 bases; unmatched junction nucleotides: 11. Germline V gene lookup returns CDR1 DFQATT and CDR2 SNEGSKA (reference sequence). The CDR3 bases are TGCAGTGCTGGCCCCCTGAGCGGGAGCGCAGATACGCAGTATTTT. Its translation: CSAGPLSGSADTQYF.

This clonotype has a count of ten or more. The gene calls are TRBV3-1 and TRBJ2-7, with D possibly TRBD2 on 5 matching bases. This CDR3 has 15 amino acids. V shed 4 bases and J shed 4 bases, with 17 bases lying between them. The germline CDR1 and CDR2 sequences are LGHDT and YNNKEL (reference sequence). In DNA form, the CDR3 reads TGTGCCAGCAGCCGAATAAAGGATAGCGAGTACGAGCAGTACTTC. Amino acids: CASSRIKDSEYEQYF.

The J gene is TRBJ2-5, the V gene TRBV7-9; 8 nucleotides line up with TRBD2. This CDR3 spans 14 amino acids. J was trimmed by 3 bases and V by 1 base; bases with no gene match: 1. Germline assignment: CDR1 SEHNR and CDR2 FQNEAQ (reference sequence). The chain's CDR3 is CASSLELAEETQYF. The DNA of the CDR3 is TGTGCCAGCAGCTTAGAACTAGCGGAAGAGACCCAGTACTTC. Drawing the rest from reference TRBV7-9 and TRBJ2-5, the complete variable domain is DTGVSQNPRHKITKRGQNVTFRCDPISEHNRLYWYRQTLGQGPEFLTYFQNEAQLEKSRLLSDRFSAERPKGSFSTLEIQRTEQGDSAMYLCASSLELAEETQYFGPGTRLLVL.

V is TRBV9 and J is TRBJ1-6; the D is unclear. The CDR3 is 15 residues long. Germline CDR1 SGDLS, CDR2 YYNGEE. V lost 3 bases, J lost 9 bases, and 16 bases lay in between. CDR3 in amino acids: CASSAVAGEGSPLHF. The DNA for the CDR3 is TGTGCCAGCAGCGCCGTCGCAGGCGAGGGTTCACCCCTCCACTTT.

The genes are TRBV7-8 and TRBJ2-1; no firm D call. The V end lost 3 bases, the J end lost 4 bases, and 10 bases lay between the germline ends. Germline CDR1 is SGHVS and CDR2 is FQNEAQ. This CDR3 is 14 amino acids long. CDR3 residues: CASSLNPTYNEQFF. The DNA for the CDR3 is TGTGCCAGCAGCTTGAACCCGACATACAATGAGCAGTTCTTC.

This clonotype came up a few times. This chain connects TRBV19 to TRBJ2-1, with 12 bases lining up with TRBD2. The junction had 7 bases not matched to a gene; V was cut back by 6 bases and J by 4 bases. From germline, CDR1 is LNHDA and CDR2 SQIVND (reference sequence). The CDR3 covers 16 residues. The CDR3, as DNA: TGTGCCAGTAGCTCTAGCGGGAGGGGCGTGTACAATGAGCAGTTCTTC. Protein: CASSSSGRGVYNEQFF.

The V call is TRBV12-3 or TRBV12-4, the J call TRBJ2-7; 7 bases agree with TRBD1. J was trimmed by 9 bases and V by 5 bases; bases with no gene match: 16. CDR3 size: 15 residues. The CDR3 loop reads CASSQRPGTASGQYF. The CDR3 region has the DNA TGTGCCAGCAGTCAGCGTCCCGGGACAGCATCCGGGCAGTACTTC.

The CDR3 sequence: CASSPFWGEQYF. The CDR3 DNA is TGTGCCAGCAGCCCGTTTTGGGGCGAGCAGTACTTC. The rearrangement links TRBV7-2 to TRBJ2-7; no firm D call. This CDR3 is built from 12 residues. The V gene's germline CDR1 is SGHTA and CDR2 FQGNSA. V was pared by 5 bases and J by 6 bases, with 11 bases between.

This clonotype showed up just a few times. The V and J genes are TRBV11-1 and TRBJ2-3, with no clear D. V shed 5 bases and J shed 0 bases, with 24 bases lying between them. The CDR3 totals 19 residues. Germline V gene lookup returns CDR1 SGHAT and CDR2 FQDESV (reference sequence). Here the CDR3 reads CASSTSGVVSESSTDTQYF. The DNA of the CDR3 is TGTGCCAGCAGCACGTCCGGTGTTGTGAGCGAGTCTAGCACAGATACGCAGTATTTT.

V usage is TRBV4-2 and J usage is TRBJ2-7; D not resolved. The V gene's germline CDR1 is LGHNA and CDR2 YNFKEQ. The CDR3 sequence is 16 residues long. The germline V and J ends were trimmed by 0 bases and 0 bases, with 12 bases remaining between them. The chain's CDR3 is CASSQDLSDRSYEQYF. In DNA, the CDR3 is TGTGCCAGCAGCCAAGATTTGAGCGACCGCTCCTACGAGCAGTACTTC.

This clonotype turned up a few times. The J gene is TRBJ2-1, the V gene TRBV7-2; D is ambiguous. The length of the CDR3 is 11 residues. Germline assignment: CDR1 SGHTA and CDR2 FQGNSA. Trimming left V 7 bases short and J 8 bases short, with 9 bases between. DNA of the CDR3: TGTGCCAGCAAAAATTGGGATGAGCAGTTCTTC. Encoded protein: CASKNWDEQFF.

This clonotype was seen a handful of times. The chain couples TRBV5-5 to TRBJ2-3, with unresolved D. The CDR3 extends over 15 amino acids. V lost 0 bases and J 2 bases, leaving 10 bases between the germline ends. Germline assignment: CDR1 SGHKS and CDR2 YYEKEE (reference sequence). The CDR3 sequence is CASSLEAEHTDTQYF. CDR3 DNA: TGTGCCAGCAGCTTGGAGGCAGAACACACAGATACGCAGTATTTT.

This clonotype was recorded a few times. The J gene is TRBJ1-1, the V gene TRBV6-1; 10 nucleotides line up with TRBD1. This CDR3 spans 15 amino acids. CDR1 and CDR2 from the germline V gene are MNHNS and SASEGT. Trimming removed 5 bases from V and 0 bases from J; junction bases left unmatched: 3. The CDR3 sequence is CASSTGTGVNTEAFF. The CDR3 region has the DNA TGTGCCAGCAGTACCGGGACAGGGGTGAACACTGAAGCTTTCTTT.

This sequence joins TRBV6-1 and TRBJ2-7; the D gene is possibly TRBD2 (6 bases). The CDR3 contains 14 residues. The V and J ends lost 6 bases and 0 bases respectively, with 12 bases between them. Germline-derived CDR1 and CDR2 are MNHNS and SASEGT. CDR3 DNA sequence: TGTGCCAGCAGCCGGGACTTCAGCTCCTACGAGCAGTACTTC. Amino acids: CASSRDFSSYEQYF.

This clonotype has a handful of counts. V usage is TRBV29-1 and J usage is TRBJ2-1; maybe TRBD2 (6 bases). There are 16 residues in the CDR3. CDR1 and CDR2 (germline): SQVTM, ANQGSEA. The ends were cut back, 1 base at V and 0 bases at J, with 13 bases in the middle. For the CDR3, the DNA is TGCAGCGTTGAAGGAAAGGGCGGGATCTCCTACAATGAGCAGTTCTTC. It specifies CSVEGKGGISYNEQFF.

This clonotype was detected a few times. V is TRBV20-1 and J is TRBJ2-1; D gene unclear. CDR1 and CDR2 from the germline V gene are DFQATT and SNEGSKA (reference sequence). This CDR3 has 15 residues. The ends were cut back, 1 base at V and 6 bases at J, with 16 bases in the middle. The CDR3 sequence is CSARAVSWVGNEQFF. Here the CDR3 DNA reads TGCAGTGCTAGAGCCGTCTCTTGGGTGGGCAATGAGCAGTTCTTC.